What follows are 14 T cell receptor beta chains derived from one specimen sequenced in a study of T cell responses to AZD1222 COVID-19 vaccine. TCRdb keeps only in-frame clones here, not all; method: immunoSEQ multiplex PCR. The sample consists of more than 95,000 clones, around 92% of them appearing once. Sequencing was performed on peripheral blood, taken on day 0 of AZD1222 vaccination. These receptors all come from an adult in good health.

This sequence joins TRBV6-2 or TRBV6-3 and TRBJ2-1; 7 nucleotides line up with TRBD2. Trimming removed 0 bases from V and 8 bases from J; junction bases left unmatched: 10. CDR3 length: 16 amino acids. Germline assignment: CDR1 MNHEY and CDR2 SVGEGT. CDR3 DNA: TGTGCCAGCAGTTACTCGCAAGGCGGGAGTTTCGATGAGCAGTTCTTC. Translated, it gives CASSYSQGGSFDEQFF.

This clone was detected once. This sequence joins TRBV25-1 and TRBJ1-1; a weak D match, TRBD1 (6 bases). The CDR3 spans 12 residues. The ends were cut back, 10 bases at V and 4 bases at J, with 13 bases in the middle. The germline CDR1 and CDR2 sequences are MGHDK and SYGVNS. The CDR3 here is CATVQGSTEAFF. CDR3 nucleotides: TGTGCCACCGTACAGGGATCCACTGAAGCTTTCTTT.

CDR3 nucleotides: TGTGCCACCAGTGATTACAGGACAGGGGTTTACCACGAGCAGTACTTC. Translation gives CATSDYRTGVYHEQYF. The gene calls are TRBV24-1 and TRBJ2-7, with TRBD1 identical over 9 bases. After removal of 2 bases from V and 5 bases from J, the junction contained 9 bases not matched to a gene. This CDR3 is built from 16 residues. The V gene's germline CDR1 is KGHDR and CDR2 SFDVKD.

This chain uses TRBV11-2 with TRBJ2-7, with D perhaps assigned TRBD1 or TRBD2 (5 bases each). Germline-derived CDR1 and CDR2 are SGHAT and FQNNGV. The length of the CDR3 is 12 residues. V lost 2 bases to trimming and J lost 7 bases, with 9 bases between them. CDR3 loop: CASSLQWGEQYF. In nucleotides, the CDR3 is TGTGCCAGCAGCTTACAGTGGGGGGAGCAGTACTTC. Full variable domain (outside the CDR3, taken from reference TRBV11-2 and TRBJ2-7): EAGVAQSPRYKIIEKRQSVAFWCNPISGHATLYWYQQILGQGPKLLIQFQNNGVVDDSQLPKDRFSAERLKGVDSTLKIQPAKLEDSAVYLCASSLQWGEQYFGPGTRLTVT.

The chain is built from TRBV4-1 and TRBJ2-7; D gene unclear. This CDR3 comprises 15 residues. V gave up 4 bases and J gave up 4 bases, with 17 bases separating them. Germline lookup yields CDR1 MGHRA and CDR2 YSYEKL. The CDR3 region is CASSLLGSLTYEQYF. Written as DNA, the CDR3 is TGCGCCAGCAGCCTTTTGGGGTCTCTTACTTACGAGCAGTACTTC.

V and J are TRBV21-1 and TRBJ1-2; TRBD1 is the table's D call and was not checked against the DNA. TRBV21-1 is deemed a pseudogene. The CDR3 runs to 16 residues. The CDR3 DNA reads as TGTGCCAGCAGCAGAAGTAAACAGGGGCGGGACTATGGCTACACCTTC. Translating it yields CASSRSKQGRDYGYTF.

J is TRBJ2-3 and V is TRBV3-1 (or the pseudogene TRBV3-2); the D is unclear. Trimming removed 0 bases from V and 9 bases from J, with 7 bases in between. This CDR3 has 12 amino acids. CDR1 is LGHDT and CDR2 is YNNKEL in the germline V gene (reference sequence). The CDR3 region has the DNA TGTGCCAGCAGCCAAGAGTATAGCACGCAGTATTTT. Protein sequence: CASSQEYSTQYF.

The rearrangement joins TRBV25-1 to TRBJ1-1; TRBD1 matches at 7 bases. Germline V gene sequence: CDR1 MGHDK, CDR2 SYGVNS. The V and J ends lost 4 bases and 6 bases, in that order; junction bases with no gene match: 11. This CDR3 contains 15 residues. The CDR3 sequence is CASSVVEGAYPEAFF. The CDR3 region has the DNA TGTGCCAGCAGTGTGGTCGAGGGGGCCTACCCTGAAGCTTTCTTT. Supplemented by reference TRBV25-1 and TRBJ1-1, the full variable domain reads EADIYQTPRYLVIGTGKKITLECSQTMGHDKMYWYQQDPGMELHLIHYSYGVNSTEKGDLSSESTVSRIRTEHFPLTLESARPSHTSQYLCASSVVEGAYPEAFFGQGTRLTVV.

V gene TRBV2 combines with J gene TRBJ2-1; D possibly corresponds to TRBD2 (6 bases). Germline V lookup: CDR1 SNHLY, CDR2 FYNNEI. Trimming took off 4 bases at V and 0 bases at J, with 22 bases between the two ends. CDR3 length equals 19 residues. CDR3 nucleotides: TGTGCCAGCAGTGGTCTCTGGGTGGGCGGGATCCCCTCCTACAATGAGCAGTTCTTC. Its protein product is CASSGLWVGGIPSYNEQFF.

The chain carries TRBV24-1 and TRBJ2-1; 7 bases are a match to TRBD1. CDR1 is KGHDR and CDR2 is SFDVKD in the germline V gene. The CDR3 runs 14 residues. Trimming cost V 4 bases and J 7 bases; bases outside gene matches: 6. Here the CDR3 reads CATSDSSRGNEQFF. Written as DNA, the CDR3 is TGTGCCACCAGTGACTCTTCCAGGGGGAATGAGCAGTTCTTC.

For this clone: A read error may account for a junction end that differs from germline. The chain employs TRBV27 and TRBJ2-7; 8 bases agree with TRBD2. The CDR3 is 11 residues long. Per the germline V gene, CDR1 is MNHEY and CDR2 is SMNVEV (reference sequence). The CDR3: CASSPRGGPHF. DNA of the CDR3: TGTGCCAGCAGTCCCCGGGGGGGCCCGCATTTC.

J is TRBJ1-2 and V is TRBV27, with 7 bases aligning to TRBD1. Germline V CDR1 and CDR2: MNHEY, SMNVEV (reference sequence). J lost 6 bases, V lost 7 bases, and 8 bases had no gene match. The CDR3 has 13 amino acids. CDR3 DNA: TGTGCCAGCAAACGGACAGGAGAGGATGGCTACACCTTC. It encodes CASKRTGEDGYTF.

The V and J genes are TRBV14 and TRBJ2-3; no firm D call. Germline lookup yields CDR1 SGHDN and CDR2 FVKESK. Trimming pared 0 bases from V and 5 bases from J, leaving 6 bases between. CDR3 length equals 13 residues. CDR3 bases: TGTGCCAGCAGCCAAGATCTACGAGATACGCAGTATTTT. This sequence encodes CASSQDLRDTQYF.

This chain uses TRBV7-9 with TRBJ2-7; D is uncertain. V shed 5 bases and J shed 5 bases, with 16 bases lying between them. CDR3 length: 14 amino acids. Germline V gene data show CDR1 as SEHNR and CDR2 as FQNEAQ (reference sequence). CDR3 bases: TGTGCCAGCAGCCCAATTGCCCGGATCGACGAGCAGTACTTC. Protein sequence: CASSPIARIDEQYF.